Listed below are T cell receptor beta chains from one sample, sequenced in a study of blood T cell repertoires in COVID-19. Profiled with immunoSEQ multiplex PCR; TCRdb holds only in-frame clones, not every one. The sample lists about 440,000 clones, about 85% occurring once. Material for sequencing was PBMCs or T cells enriched from blood (not recorded which). These receptors came from a woman in her late teens or twenties with acute COVID-19. The CDR3 runs from the conserved cysteine through the conserved F or W.

13 TRBJ1-2 TRBV6-5 CASQRGPNYGYTF
16 TRBJ2-1 TRBV4-1 CASSQAPGAVYNEQFF
12 TRBJ2-7 TRBV2 CASSEAYYEQYF
15 TRBJ2-1 TRBV19 CASTPGHYENNEQFF
16 TRBJ2-7 TRBV6-1 CASSEAQGGSPYEQYF
11 TRBJ1-1 TRBV29-1 CSAYEGAEAFF
15 TRBJ1-3 TRBV27 CASRKVTGSGNTIYF
16 TRBJ1-2 TRBV25-1 CASSEGGGRLNYGYTF
14 TRBJ2-7 TRBV5-6 CASSLALAEYEQYF
14 TRBJ1-3 TRBV6-5 CASTLGGSGNTIYF
17 TRBJ1-4 TRBV11-2 CASSLDRGQGRGEKLFF
14 TRBJ2-1 TRBV4-1 CASSPRGTYNEQFF
13 TRBJ1-2 TRBV28 CASIKTGGYGYTF
13 TRBJ1-2 TRBV19 CASSSEPNYGYTF
14 TRBJ2-7 TRBV28 CATQGRREAYEQYF
16 TRBJ2-7 TRBV5-6 CASSLMGTGGVYEQYF
13 TRBJ1-5 TRBV19 CAGGVGVNQPQHF
16 TRBJ1-1 TRBV28 CASSLTGGRRNTEAFF
14 TRBJ1-2 TRBV5-1 CASSHGTLDYGYTF
14 TRBJ1-5 TRBV10-3 CAISKQGRNQPQHF
13 TRBJ1-2 TRBV25-1 CASSDLQGRGYTF
15 TRBJ2-1 TRBV5-4 CASSQGQGAYNEQFF
15 TRBJ1-3 TRBV5-4 CASSLDRASGNTIYF
13 TRBJ2-3 TRBV7-6 CASSQAPVDTQYF
16 TRBJ1-2 TRBV7-8 CASSLGPGLLNYGYTF
17 TRBJ2-2 TRBV3-1/TRBV3-2 CASSHRLAGRDTGELFF
19 TRBJ2-3 TRBV7-2 CASSLGYSGRREAINTQYF
13 TRBJ1-1 TRBV7-9 CASSSQGDTEAFF
11 TRBJ2-1 TRBV5-1 CASSINNEQFF
14 TRBJ1-1 TRBV5-1 CASSVQRQNEEAFF
16 TRBJ2-1 TRBV7-9 CASSLARDRNDNEQFF
17 TRBJ1-6 TRBV7-8 CASSQDRGGSYNSPLHF
12 TRBJ2-5 TRBV29-1 CSVGQGRETQYF
14 TRBJ1-2 TRBV7-2 CASSSNQGAGGYTF
13 TRBJ2-7 TRBV24-1 CATSGEGAYEQYF
14 TRBJ2-2 TRBV18 CASSTQGTAGELFF
12 TRBJ2-3 TRBV7-6 CASSPKRDTQYF
15 TRBJ2-1 TRBV24-1 CATSDQRGGAGEQFF
14 TRBJ1-4 TRBV29-1 CSVAPIEPNEKLFF
14 TRBJ2-1 TRBV30 CAWREAGNGAEQFF
15 TRBJ1-5 TRBV18 CASSPTGQINQPQHF
17 TRBJ1-5 TRBV4-1 CASSQEWAPISNQPQHF
17 TRBJ1-6 TRBV30 CAWSWATLSRNNSPLHF
14 TRBJ1-2 TRBV7-2 CASSPNQGSYGYTF
16 TRBJ2-2 TRBV9 CASSGGQGGNTGELFF
17 TRBJ2-7 TRBV7-9 CASSPGSGLAGGYEQYF
15 TRBJ2-5 TRBV11-2 CASRLQGPHQETQYF